Described below is a single T cell receptor beta chain sequence and its context. Its antigen is still unknown. As to time point: newly diagnosed, previously untreated cHL patient sample. PBMCs from patients with newly diagnosed, untreated classical Hodgkin lymphoma served as a comparison group for the relapsed/refractory trial patients. This record belongs to a study of PD-1 blockade in classical Hodgkin lymphoma. General study results and limits: It was reported that newly diagnosed patients had less baseline TCR diversity than healthy donors. Repertoire difference causes, possibly disease activity or prior therapy, remain undefined.

Here immunoSEQ multiplex PCR was the method, and the copy in TCRdb shows in-frame clones only, minus some. The sample holds about 46,000 clones; roughly 93% are singletons and the top ten take approximately 4.9%. Trimming took off 0 bases at V and 0 bases at J, with 11 bases between the two ends. This CDR3 region has 16 residues. Germline values: CDR1 SGHTA, CDR2 FQGTGA. This sequence joins TRBV7-3 and TRBJ1-1; a weak D match, TRBD1 (5 bases). The receptor was isolated from a human donor with classical Hodgkin lymphoma. Sequenced input: peripheral blood mononuclear cells (PBMCs). The CDR3 loop reads CASSLTGVTMNTEAFF. The CDR3 nucleotides are TGTGCCAGCAGCTTAACGGGGGTGACAATGAACACTGAAGCTTTCTTT.